A single sample gave rise to the 22 T cell receptor beta chains below, sequenced in a study of T cells in Graves' hyperthyroidism and ophthalmopathy. Regions amplified from RNA transcripts were the TCR beta CDR3 regions. Carried out on the TCR CDR3, a first-round RT-PCR used the HTBI primer set. MiXCR, applied by TCRdb to the multiplex PCR reads, yields one record per CDR3 protein. The repertoire has 650,000 to 800,000 distinct CDR3 sequences, just under 45% of them found once; the top ten carry approximately 6.8%. The source material was peripheral blood or thyroid tissue (not recorded which). These receptors came from an adult man with Graves' disease, either hyperthyroidism or ophthalmopathy (not recorded which).

In nucleotides, the CDR3 is TGCGCCAGCAGCCAAGACGCCAGCTACTATGGCTACACCTTC. It yields the protein CASSQDASYYGYTF. The rearrangement links TRBV4-1 to TRBJ1-2; D unresolved. Germline CDR1 MGHRA, CDR2 YSYEKL. V was pared by 0 bases and J by 3 bases, with 8 bases between. The CDR3 covers 14 residues.

This clonotype occurred many times. The CDR3 sequence is CATSDRSGRRHEQYF. CDR3 DNA: TGTGCCACCAGTGATAGAAGCGGGAGGCGTCACGAGCAGTACTTC. The V gene is TRBV24-1, the J gene TRBJ2-7; 9 nucleotides line up with TRBD2. With V trimmed by 3 bases and J by 5 bases, 7 bases remained unmatched. The CDR3 length is 15 residues. The germline gives CDR1 KGHDR, CDR2 SFDVKD.

Details on this clonotype: This may be a read error, as it is one base from a much larger clone. CDR3 nucleotides: TGTGCCAGCAGCGCCTTAGGCGCAGAGACCCCGTACTTC. Its translation: CASSALGAETPYF. This chain connects TRBV7-8 to TRBJ2-5; D unclear. CDR1 is SGHVS and CDR2 is FQNEAQ in the germline V gene. The CDR3 has 13 amino acids.

V and J are TRBV7-6 and TRBJ1-2, with 9 bases that match TRBD1. V was clipped by 6 bases and J by 0 bases; unmatched bases: 8. CDR1 is SGHVS, CDR2 FNYEAQ, per germline. This CDR3 is 16 amino acids long. The CDR3 here is CASSDRGRVSNYGYTF. CDR3 in DNA: TGTGCCAGCAGTGACAGGGGGAGGGTTTCTAACTATGGCTACACCTTC. The variable domain in full, completed from reference TRBV7-6 and TRBJ1-2, reads GAGVSQSPRYKVTKRGQDVALRCDPISGHVSLYWYRQALGQGPEFLTYFNYEAQQDKSGLPNDRFSAERPEGSISTLTIQRTEQRDSAMYRCASSDRGRVSNYGYTFGSGTRLTVV.

The rearrangement joins TRBV2 to TRBJ1-2; TRBD1 agrees at 9 bases. The CDR3 is 12 amino acids. Trimming took 6 bases from V and 7 from J; bases not matched to a gene: 3. Germline lookup yields CDR1 SNHLY and CDR2 FYNNEI. CDR3 sequence reads: CASSMTGGGYTF. For the CDR3, the DNA is TGTGCCAGCAGCATGACAGGGGGTGGCTACACCTTC.

The chain combines TRBV6-6 with TRBJ1-3; a weak D match, TRBD1 (5 bases). CDR1 is MNHNY and CDR2 is SVGAGI in the germline V gene (reference sequence). V was cut by 4 bases and J by 4 bases, with 11 bases left in between. The CDR3 is 14 amino acids. CDR3 coding DNA: TGTGCCAGCAGTTCCTCAGGGCACGGAAACACCATATATTTT. Protein: CASSSSGHGNTIYF.

This clonotype was counted many times. An end of the junction does not agree with germline; a read error may underlie this. V usage is TRBV10-3 and J usage is TRBJ2-7; D remains unclear. Germline CDR1 reads ENHRY; CDR2 reads SYGVKD. This CDR3 is built from 16 residues. CDR3 in DNA: TGTGCCAGCAGTGACCTCTGGAGTGAGCACTCCTACGAGCAGTACTTC. Its protein is CASSDLWSEHSYEQYF.

This sequence joins TRBV19 and TRBJ1-2; tentatively, D is TRBD1 (5 bases). Germline values: CDR1 LNHDA, CDR2 SQIVND (reference sequence). The CDR3 runs to 13 residues. Trimming removed 4 bases from V and 6 bases from J, with 12 bases in between. The CDR3 bases are TGTGCCAGTAGTAGGGGCACGACGGATGGCTACACCTTC. As protein: CASSRGTTDGYTF.

This clonotype was picked up many times. V gene TRBV5-1 combines with J gene TRBJ1-5; D gene unclear. The CDR3 runs 15 residues. Trimming left V 0 bases short and J 0 bases short, with 7 bases between. In germline, CDR1 is SGHRS, CDR2 YFSETQ. The CDR3 loop is CASSLVPSSNQPQHF. CDR3 DNA: TGCGCCAGCAGCTTGGTACCGAGTAGCAATCAGCCCCAGCATTTT.

This clonotype has more than one count but fewer than ten. The V call is TRBV9, the J call TRBJ1-4; 7 nucleotides match TRBD1. The CDR3 totals 14 residues. After removal of 4 bases from V and 8 bases from J, the junction contained 8 bases not matched to a gene. Germline CDR1 SGDLS, CDR2 YYNGEE. CDR3 amino acids: CASSPTGTEEKLFF. The CDR3 nucleotides are TGTGCCAGCAGCCCGACCGGGACAGAAGAAAAACTGTTTTTT.

This clonotype appeared a few times. V is TRBV19 and J is TRBJ1-5, with a tentative D call TRBD1 (5 bases). This CDR3 region has 15 residues. Trimming left V 6 bases short and J 0 bases short, with 12 bases between. The germline V gene encodes CDR1 LNHDA and CDR2 SQIVND (reference sequence). The CDR3 DNA sequence: TGTGCCAGTAGGACACAGGATTATAGCAATCAGCCCCAGCATTTT. The encoded protein is CASRTQDYSNQPQHF.

This clonotype was detected only a few times. V is TRBV3-1 and J is TRBJ2-5; no clear D. V gave up 3 bases and J gave up 5 bases, with 7 bases separating them. This CDR3 contains 12 residues. CDR1 is LGHDT and CDR2 is YNNKEL in the germline V gene (reference sequence). The DNA of the CDR3 is TGTGCCAGCAGCCACGCCTTCGAGACCCAGTACTTC. Residues: CASSHAFETQYF.

The chain uses TRBV25-1 and TRBJ2-5; 12 positions match TRBD2. The CDR3 is 15 amino acids. V was clipped by 1 base and J by 4 bases; unmatched bases: 1. The germline gives CDR1 MGHDK, CDR2 SYGVNS. The CDR3 protein is CASSEWTSGAETQYF. DNA of the CDR3: TGTGCCAGCAGTGAATGGACTAGCGGGGCAGAGACCCAGTACTTC.

The CDR3 DNA follows: TGTGCCAGCAGCTTGTACGAGGGGACCTATGGCTACACCTTC. It encodes CASSLYEGTYGYTF. This rearrangement joins TRBV5-5 to TRBJ1-2; maybe TRBD1 (5 bases). The CDR3 loop spans 14 amino acids. Trimming stripped 1 base from V and 4 bases from J, with 11 bases between. Germline CDR1 is SGHKS and CDR2 is YYEKEE (reference sequence). The full variable domain, rest sourced from reference TRBV5-5 and TRBJ1-2, is DAGVTQSPTHLIKTRGQQVTLRCSPISGHKSVSWYQQVLGQGPQFIFQYYEKEERGRGNFPDRFSARQFPNYSSELNVNALLLGDSALYLCASSLYEGTYGYTFGSGTRLTVV.

This clonotype was seen repeatedly, ten times or more. This chain joins TRBV29-1 and TRBJ2-7, with 7 nucleotides matching TRBD1. The CDR3 totals 12 residues. Germline lookup yields CDR1 SQVTM and CDR2 ANQGSEA. The V gene end was trimmed by 6 bases and the J gene end by 7 bases; junction bases not matched to a gene: 9. The CDR3 protein is CSVADRVWEQYF. CDR3 bases: TGCAGCGTCGCAGACAGGGTCTGGGAGCAGTACTTC.

The rearrangement joins TRBV15 to TRBJ1-5; no clear D gene. The V and J ends lost 1 base and 7 bases respectively, with 8 bases between them. CDR3 size: 13 residues. Per germline, CDR1 LNHNV and CDR2 YYDKDF (reference sequence). The CDR3 nucleotides are TGTGCCACCAGCAGAGTAATGGAGCAGCCCCAGCATTTT. Translation: CATSRVMEQPQHF.

As for this clonotype: At one end, the junction sequence differs from germline, possibly due to a read error. The chain recombines TRBV5-1 with TRBJ2-5; the D gene is possibly TRBD1 (5 bases). The CDR3 sequence is 12 residues long. CDR1 SGHRS and CDR2 YFSETQ come from the germline V gene. The CDR3 loop is CASRQAQGTQYF. The CDR3 bases are TGCGCCAGCAGACAGGCTCAAGGGACCCAGTACTTC. The whole variable domain, filled in from reference TRBV5-1 and TRBJ2-5, reads KAGVTQTPRYLIKTRGQQVTLSCSPISGHRSVSWYQQTPGQGLQFLFEYFSETQRNKGNFPGRFSGRQFSNSRSEMNVSTLELGDSALYLCASRQAQGTQYFGPGTRLLVL.

V is TRBV6-5 and J is TRBJ2-7, with a weak D call TRBD1 (6 bases). Per germline, CDR1 MNHEY and CDR2 SVGAGI. The CDR3 has 11 residues. V lost 5 bases and J 9 bases, leaving 11 bases between the germline ends. The chain's CDR3 is CASSATGGQYF. The CDR3 DNA is TGTGCCAGCAGTGCGACAGGAGGGCAGTACTTC.

V gene TRBV24-1 combines with J gene TRBJ2-5; TRBD1 matches at 10 bases. The V and J ends lost 3 bases and 2 bases, in that order; junction bases with no gene match: 5. CDR3 size: 16 residues. Germline loops: CDR1 KGHDR, CDR2 SFDVKD. The CDR3 DNA reads TGTGCCACCAGTGATCCGGGACAGGGGTGGCAAGAGACCCAGTACTTC. Translating gives CATSDPGQGWQETQYF.

This clonotype was seen at least ten times. The junction departs from germline at one end; a sequencing error may be responsible. The gene calls are TRBV29-1 and TRBJ1-1, with 7 bases fitting TRBD1. The CDR3 length is 13 residues. Germline V gene data show CDR1 as SQVTM and CDR2 as ANQGSEA. In nucleotides, the CDR3 is TGCAGCGCCGTAAAAAATGAACAGGGGATAAAGCATTTT. Translated, it gives CSAVKNEQGIKHF.

In its sample, this clonotype was seen a few times. Relative to the germline gene, one junction end is altered; a read error may explain this. The chain recombines TRBV2 with TRBJ2-7; D uncertain. The CDR3 covers 12 residues. Per the germline V gene, CDR1 is SNHLY and CDR2 is FYNNEI. The CDR3 loop is CASREGTYEQYF. The CDR3 DNA is TGTGCCAGCAGGGAAGGGACCTACGAGCAGTACTTC.

The chain carries TRBV19 and TRBJ2-2; 9 nucleotides align to TRBD1. The V and J ends lost 6 bases and 9 bases, in that order; junction bases with no gene match: 11. The germline V gene encodes CDR1 LNHDA and CDR2 SQIVND (reference sequence). This CDR3 region has 15 residues. The CDR3 region has the DNA TGTGCCAGTAGGGGGACAGGGACACCACTTTGGGAGCTGTTTTTT. It is translated as CASRGTGTPLWELFF.